This TCR beta chain emerged from a study of identical twins. Addition of a universal primer site occurred through template switching, and cDNA carried unique molecular identifiers. Each CDR3 protein gets one entry after TCRdb re-called the 5' RACE reads with MiXCR. The data hold around 960,000 distinct CDR3 sequences, with around an eighth observed a single time. In the case of this clonotype: What it binds is not known.

Study-level findings and limits: Cross-sectional statistical analysis was relied on for the conclusions, without the same donors being followed. Cord blood beta clonotypes that were abundant carried fewer insertions, and memory repertoires showed no such trend. Diverse VJ usage suggested most zero-insertion clonotypes were not invariant T cells.

This CDR3 comprises 16 residues. Trimming at V came to 4 bases and at J to 6 bases, leaving 11 bases not matched to a gene. The germline CDR1 and CDR2 sequences are SGHKS and YYEKEE (reference sequence). These data also featured in a second study, about yellow fever vaccine responses in identical twins.

V usage is TRBV5-5 and J usage is TRBJ1-4; 8 bases line up with TRBD1. The receptor was derived from a woman younger than 35 in good health. Sequencing was performed on PBMCs. The CDR3 bases are TGTGCCAGCAGCCGCACGATCACGACAGGGGATGAAAAACTGTTTTTT. Protein: CASSRTITTGDEKLFF.